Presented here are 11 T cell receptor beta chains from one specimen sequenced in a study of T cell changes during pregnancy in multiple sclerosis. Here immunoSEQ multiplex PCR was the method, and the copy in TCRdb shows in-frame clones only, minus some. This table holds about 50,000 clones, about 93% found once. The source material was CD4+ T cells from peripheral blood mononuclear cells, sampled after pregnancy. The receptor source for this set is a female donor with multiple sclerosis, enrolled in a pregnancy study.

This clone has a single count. The CDR3 coding sequence is TGTGCCAGCAGCCCCAGGGGTTCCCTCGGCTACACCTTC. This gives the protein CASSPRGSLGYTF. The gene calls are TRBV7-9 and TRBJ1-2, with a possible D match to TRBD1 (6 bases). Germline values: CDR1 SEHNR, CDR2 FQNEAQ (reference sequence). The V end lost 5 bases, the J end lost 8 bases, and 15 bases lay between the germline ends. The CDR3 covers 13 residues.

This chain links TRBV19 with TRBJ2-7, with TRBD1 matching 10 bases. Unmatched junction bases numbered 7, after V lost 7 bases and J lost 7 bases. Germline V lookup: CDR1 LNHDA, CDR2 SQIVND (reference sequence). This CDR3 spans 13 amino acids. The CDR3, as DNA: TGTGCCAGTATAGGGACAGGGGCTCGAGAGCAGTACTTC. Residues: CASIGTGAREQYF.

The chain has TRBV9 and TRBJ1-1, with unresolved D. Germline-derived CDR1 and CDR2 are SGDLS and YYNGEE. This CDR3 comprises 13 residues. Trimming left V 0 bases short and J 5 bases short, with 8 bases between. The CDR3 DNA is TGTGCCAGCAGCGTAGTCCCGGGGACTGAAGCTTTCTTT. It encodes CASSVVPGTEAFF. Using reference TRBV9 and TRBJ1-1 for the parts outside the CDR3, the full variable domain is DSGVTQTPKHLITATGQRVTLRCSPRSGDLSVYWYQQSLDQGLQFLIQYYNGEERAKGNILERFSAQQFPDLHSELNLSSLELGDSALYFCASSVVPGTEAFFGQGTRLTVV.

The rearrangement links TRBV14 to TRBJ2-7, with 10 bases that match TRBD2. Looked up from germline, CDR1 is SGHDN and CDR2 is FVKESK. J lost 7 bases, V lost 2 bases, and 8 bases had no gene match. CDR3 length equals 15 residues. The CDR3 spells CASSQPSGSLREQYF. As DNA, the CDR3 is TGTGCCAGCAGCCAACCTAGCGGGAGTTTAAGGGAGCAGTACTTC.

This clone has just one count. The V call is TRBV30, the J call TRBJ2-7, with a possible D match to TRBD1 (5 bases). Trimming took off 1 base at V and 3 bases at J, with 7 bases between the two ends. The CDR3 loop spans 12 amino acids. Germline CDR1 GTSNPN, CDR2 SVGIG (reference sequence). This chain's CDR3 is CAWSADSYEQYF. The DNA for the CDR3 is TGTGCCTGGAGTGCCGACAGCTACGAGCAGTACTTC.

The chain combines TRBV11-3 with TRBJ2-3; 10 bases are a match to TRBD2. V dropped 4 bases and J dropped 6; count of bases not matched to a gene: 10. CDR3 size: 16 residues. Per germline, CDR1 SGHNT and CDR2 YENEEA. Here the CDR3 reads CASSSRGAGGPDTQYF. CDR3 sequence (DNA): TGTGCCAGCAGCTCACGAGGAGCGGGAGGGCCTGATACGCAGTATTTT. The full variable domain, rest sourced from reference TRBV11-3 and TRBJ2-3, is EAGVVQSPRYKIIEKKQPVAFWCNPISGHNTLYWYLQNLGQGPELLIRYENEEAVDDSQLPKDRFSAERLKGVDSTLKIQPAELGDSAVYLCASSSRGAGGPDTQYFGPGTRLTVL.

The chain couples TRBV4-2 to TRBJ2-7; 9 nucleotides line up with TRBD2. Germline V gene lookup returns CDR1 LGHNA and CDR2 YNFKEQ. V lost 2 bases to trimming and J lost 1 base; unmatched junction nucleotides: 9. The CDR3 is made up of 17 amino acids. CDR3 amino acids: CASSQIAGASLSYEQYF. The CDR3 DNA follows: TGTGCCAGCAGCCAAATAGCGGGAGCCTCCCTTTCCTACGAGCAGTACTTC.

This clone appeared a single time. The CDR3 nucleotides read TGTGCCAGCAGCCAAGACTCAAGGGGCCCTAGGGGGGGCTACACCTTC. Its protein is CASSQDSRGPRGGYTF. The gene calls are TRBV4-2 and TRBJ1-2; tentatively, D is TRBD1 (6 bases). Germline CDR1 is LGHNA and CDR2 is YNFKEQ. V dropped 0 bases and J dropped 8 bases, with 19 bases sitting between them. This CDR3 contains 16 residues.

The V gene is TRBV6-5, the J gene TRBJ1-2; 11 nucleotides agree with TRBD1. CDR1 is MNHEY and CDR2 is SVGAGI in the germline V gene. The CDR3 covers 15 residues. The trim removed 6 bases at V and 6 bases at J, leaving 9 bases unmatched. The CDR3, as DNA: TGTGCCAGCAGCTCCGCCGGGACAGGGGGGCATGGCTACACCTTC. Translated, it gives CASSSAGTGGHGYTF.

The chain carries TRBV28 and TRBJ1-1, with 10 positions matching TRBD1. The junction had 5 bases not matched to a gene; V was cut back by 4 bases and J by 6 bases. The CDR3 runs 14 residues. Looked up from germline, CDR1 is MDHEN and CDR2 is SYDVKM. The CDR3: CASSWWDRGPEAFF. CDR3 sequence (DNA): TGTGCCAGCAGTTGGTGGGACAGGGGCCCTGAAGCTTTCTTT.

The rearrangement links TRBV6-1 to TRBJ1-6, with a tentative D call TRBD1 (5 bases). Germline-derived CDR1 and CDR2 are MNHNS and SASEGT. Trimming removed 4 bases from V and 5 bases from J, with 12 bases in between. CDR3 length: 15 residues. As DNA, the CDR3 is TGTGCCAGCAGTGGCGGTAGGGGTAATAATTCACCCCTCCACTTT. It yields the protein CASSGGRGNNSPLHF.